One and the same sample provided the 16 T cell receptor beta chains below, sequenced in a study of regulatory T cells in long-lasting Graves disease. Through Arm-PCR of CDR3 regions and iRepertoire HTBI primers, TCR beta libraries were built. TCRdb re-called the multiplex PCR reads with MiXCR, one entry per CDR3 protein. Found here are hundreds of thousands of distinct CDR3 sequences, roughly 14% of them singletons; the top ten hold about 10%. Time point described: newly diagnosed GD, antithyroid drugs for less than 3 months. From PBMCs, RNA was extracted and then used to make the TCR library. The sample also formed part of further work on T cells in Graves' hyperthyroidism and ophthalmopathy.

The specimen comprised peripheral blood mononuclear cells (PBMCs), sampled at new diagnosis, from a patient treated with antithyroid drugs. The receptors derive from a man aged 25-40 years with Graves disease.

This clonotype has a handful of counts. The chain joins TRBV4-1 to TRBJ2-7; D remains ambiguous. Germline V gene lookup returns CDR1 MGHRA and CDR2 YSYEKL. The CDR3 consists of 13 residues. With 3 bases removed from V and 2 bases from J, the gap between germline ends came to 8 bases. The CDR3 DNA reads TGCGCCAGCAGCCACGACGAAGCCTACGAGCAGTACTTC. Translating gives CASSHDEAYEQYF.

There are a few counts of this clonotype. V usage is TRBV5-1 and J usage is TRBJ1-4; D is uncertain. The CDR3 covers 14 residues. Trimming took 3 bases from V and 1 from J, leaving 7 bases between them. From germline, CDR1 is SGHRS and CDR2 YFSETQ. The DNA of the CDR3 is TGCGCCAGCAGCTCCGGACGAACTAATGAAAAACTGTTTTTT. As protein: CASSSGRTNEKLFF.

The chain uses TRBV13 and TRBJ1-6; D not resolved. Deletions cut 2 bases from V and 4 bases from J, with 21 bases between. The V gene's germline CDR1 is PRHDT and CDR2 FYEKMQ (reference sequence). The CDR3 length is 19 residues. The CDR3 nucleotides are TGTGCCAGCAGCTTACGCGGGATGGCACACGAGGAGTATAATTCACCCCTCCACTTT. It is translated as CASSLRGMAHEEYNSPLHF.

The J gene is TRBJ2-4, the V gene TRBV7-9; D is ambiguous. This CDR3 contains 16 residues. V was clipped by 5 bases and J by 6 bases, with 20 bases between them. The V gene's germline CDR1 is SEHNR and CDR2 FQNEAQ (reference sequence). CDR3 coding DNA: TGTGCCAGCAGCCCATTAGAAGGCCCACGACGAAACATTCAGTACTTC. This gives the protein CASSPLEGPRRNIQYF.

This rearrangement joins TRBV20-1 to TRBJ2-5, with D unresolved. From germline, CDR1 is DFQATT and CDR2 SNEGSKA (reference sequence). The CDR3 is 12 amino acids. Trimming left V 3 bases short and J 5 bases short, with 10 bases between. CDR3 DNA: TGCAGTGCTAGCGCGGCTCAGGAGACCCAGTACTTC. The encoded protein is CSASAAQETQYF.

This clonotype has just a few counts. The J gene is TRBJ2-7, the V gene TRBV29-1; D call uncertain. The CDR3 loop spans 15 amino acids. The ends were cut back, 0 bases at V and 3 bases at J, with 15 bases in the middle. Germline CDR1 is SQVTM and CDR2 is ANQGSEA. CDR3 coding DNA: TGCAGCGTTGAAGACAAAGTCAGTAGGAGCTACGAGCAGTACTTC. Its protein product is CSVEDKVSRSYEQYF.

This sequence joins TRBV7-9 and TRBJ2-3; D is unresolved. The CDR3 is 13 amino acids. The V end was cut by 5 bases, the J end by 6 bases, with 12 bases between. Germline loops: CDR1 SEHNR, CDR2 FQNEAQ (reference sequence). This CDR3 is CASSQPFLDTQYF. The CDR3 DNA reads TGTGCCAGCAGCCAGCCGTTTTTGGATACGCAGTATTTT.

This clonotype was detected many times. The rearrangement joins TRBV20-1 to TRBJ2-1; a weak D match, TRBD1 (6 bases). V was trimmed by 5 bases and J by 13 bases, leaving 15 bases between them. The CDR3 is 11 residues long. The V gene's germline CDR1 is DFQATT and CDR2 SNEGSKA (reference sequence). The CDR3 sequence is CSAQDRWVQFF. The CDR3 nucleotides are TGCAGTGCTCAGGACAGATGGGTTCAGTTCTTC.

This clonotype was seen more than once but under ten times. The rearrangement links TRBV25-1 to TRBJ2-1, with 8 bases fitting TRBD1. The CDR3 length is 14 residues. Germline loops: CDR1 MGHDK, CDR2 SYGVNS. The trim removed 6 bases at V and 4 bases at J, leaving 5 bases unmatched. CDR3 residues: CASRTGVAYNEQFF. The CDR3 DNA is TGTGCCAGCAGGACAGGGGTCGCATACAATGAGCAGTTCTTC.

The chain links TRBV24-1 to TRBJ2-1; TRBD2 aligns across 11 bases. The V and J ends lost 6 bases and 6 bases, in that order; junction bases with no gene match: 12. Germline CDR1 KGHDR, CDR2 SFDVKD. This CDR3 is 17 amino acids long. This CDR3 reads CATSTSTSGAYSNEQFF. CDR3 in DNA: TGTGCCACCAGTACGTCGACTAGCGGGGCCTACAGCAATGAGCAGTTCTTC.

This clonotype showed up many times. Here the CDR3 reads CSAHDGDYGYTF. DNA of the CDR3: TGCAGTGCCCACGACGGAGACTATGGCTACACCTTC. This sequence joins TRBV20-1 and TRBJ1-2; D remains unclear. The V gene's germline CDR1 is DFQATT and CDR2 SNEGSKA (reference sequence). The CDR3 runs to 12 residues. Trimming took 6 bases from V and 3 from J, leaving 11 bases between them.

The chain uses TRBV5-6 and TRBJ2-7; no reliable D call. Between the trimmed V and J ends, which lost 2 bases and 0 bases, there was a span of 9 bases. Germline V CDR1 and CDR2: SGHDT, YYEEEE. The CDR3 extends over 14 amino acids. Here the CDR3 reads CASSLRSYSYEQYF. CDR3 nucleotide sequence: TGTGCCAGCAGCTTAAGGTCGTACTCCTACGAGCAGTACTTC.

This clonotype was recorded at least ten times. The germline gene is not matched at one end of the junction; a read error may be the cause. The CDR3, as DNA: TGTGTCAGCACGGCCCAGGAGGAGCAGTACTTC. This encodes CVSTAQEEQYF. The rearrangement links TRBV28 to TRBJ2-7; D remains ambiguous. CDR1 and CDR2 from the germline V gene are MDHEN and SYDVKM. There are 11 residues in the CDR3.

Only a few counts were recorded for this clonotype. CDR3 bases: TGTGCCAGCTCCCATGGTCAAGCGGATTTAACCTACGAGCAGTACTTC. Its protein is CASSHGQADLTYEQYF. This rearrangement joins TRBV18 to TRBJ2-7; TRBD2 is a possible D gene (5 bases). Between the trimmed V and J ends, which lost 6 bases and 2 bases, there was a span of 20 bases. CDR1 KGHSH and CDR2 LQKENI come from the germline V gene. This CDR3 contains 16 residues.

The CDR3 here is CSAARGGGQPQHF. The CDR3 DNA follows: TGCAGTGCTGCCCGGGGAGGCGGACAGCCCCAGCATTTT. The J gene is TRBJ1-5, the V gene TRBV20-1; no clear D gene. V lost 5 bases, J lost 7 bases, and 15 bases lay in between. Germline CDR1 DFQATT, CDR2 SNEGSKA (reference sequence). The CDR3 spans 13 residues.

This clonotype was detected ten times or more. The chain links TRBV27 to TRBJ1-2; 9 bases fit TRBD1. Germline V CDR1 and CDR2: MNHEY, SMNVEV (reference sequence). The trim removed 5 bases at V and 8 bases at J, leaving 12 bases unmatched. The CDR3 is 15 residues long. For the CDR3, the DNA is TGTGCCAGCAGTACATACGTGGGGACAGGGAACGGCTACACCTTC. Translating it yields CASSTYVGTGNGYTF.